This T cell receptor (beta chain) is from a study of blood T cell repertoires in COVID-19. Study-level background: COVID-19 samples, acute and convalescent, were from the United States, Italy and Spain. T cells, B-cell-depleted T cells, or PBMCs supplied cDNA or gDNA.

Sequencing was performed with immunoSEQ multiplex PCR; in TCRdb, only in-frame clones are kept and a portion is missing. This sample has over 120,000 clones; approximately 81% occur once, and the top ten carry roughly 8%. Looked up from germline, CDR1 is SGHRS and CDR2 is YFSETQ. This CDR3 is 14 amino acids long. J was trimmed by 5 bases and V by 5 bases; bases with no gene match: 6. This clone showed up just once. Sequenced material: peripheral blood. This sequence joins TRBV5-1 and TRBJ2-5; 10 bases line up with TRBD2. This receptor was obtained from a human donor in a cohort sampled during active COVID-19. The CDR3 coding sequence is TGCGCCAGCAGTATCGGGACTAGCGAGGAGACCCAGTACTTC. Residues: CASSIGTSEETQYF.